Following are 5 T cell receptor beta chains from one sample sequenced in a study of blood T cell repertoires in COVID-19. Measured with immunoSEQ multiplex PCR; TCRdb has only the in-frame clones, and not every one. This table has roughly 260,000 clones, roughly 87% appearing once. Material: peripheral blood. Every receptor here comes from a woman in her 50s who had recovered from COVID-19.

The CDR3 region is CASSYPKDSLFAFF. Here the CDR3 DNA reads TGTGCCAGCAGTTACCCCAAGGACAGTCTGTTTGCTTTCTTT. V usage is TRBV6-6 and J usage is TRBJ1-1; D perhaps matches TRBD1 (6 bases). The germline CDR1 and CDR2 sequences are MNHNY and SVGAGI (reference sequence). This CDR3 is 14 amino acids long. V was shortened by 2 bases and J by 11 bases, with 18 bases between the two germline ends.

The chain joins TRBV10-2 to TRBJ2-7; tentatively, D is TRBD2 (5 bases). Germline CDR1 WSHSY, CDR2 SAAADI. CDR3 length: 15 amino acids. V lost 9 bases and J 3 bases, leaving 21 bases between the germline ends. CDR3: CASRGLGVVGYEQYF. The DNA of the CDR3 is TGCGCCAGTCGCGGGCTTGGGGTAGTAGGCTACGAGCAGTACTTC.

DNA for the CDR3: TGTGCCAGCACCCGACAGGGGGCGCTGGGGACTGAAGCTTTCTTT. Translated, it gives CASTRQGALGTEAFF. The chain employs TRBV28 and TRBJ1-1; 10 positions match TRBD1. CDR3 length equals 15 residues. CDR1 is MDHEN, CDR2 SYDVKM, per germline. The V segment lost 7 bases and the J segment 5 bases; nucleotides outside the gene matches: 10.

The chain is built from TRBV9 and TRBJ2-1; TRBD2 is a possible D gene (6 bases). V was cut by 2 bases and J by 2 bases, with 11 bases left in between. Germline lookup yields CDR1 SGDLS and CDR2 YYNGEE. There are 15 residues in the CDR3. The CDR3 DNA reads TGTGCCAGCAGCGTCGGGACTGATACCTACAATGAGCAGTTCTTC. Translation gives CASSVGTDTYNEQFF.

This chain uses TRBV5-1 with TRBJ2-1; 13 nucleotides match TRBD2. V dropped 4 bases and J dropped 6; count of bases not matched to a gene: 10. The CDR3 spans 17 residues. The V gene's germline CDR1 is SGHRS and CDR2 YFSETQ. The CDR3 DNA reads TGCGCCAGCAGCAAACTAGCGGGAGGGCTTTCTGGCAATGAGCAGTTCTTC. It codes for CASSKLAGGLSGNEQFF.